This entry lists 15 T cell receptor beta chains sequenced from one sample in a study of early T cells in non-severe SARS-CoV-2 infection. TCRdb re-analysed the 5' RACE reads in MiXCR, keeping a single row per CDR3 protein. This table holds approximately 90,000 distinct CDR3 sequences, over 9.5% found once. This specimen was whole blood, taken at baseline. Receptors were obtained from an adult who was a healthcare worker with PCR-confirmed SARS-CoV-2 infection or an uninfected control (not recorded which).

This clonotype was detected only once. The J gene is TRBJ2-7, the V gene TRBV5-6; unclear D gene. The CDR3 totals 13 residues. In germline, CDR1 is SGHDT, CDR2 YYEEEE. The germline V and J ends were trimmed by 0 bases and 2 bases, with 6 bases remaining between them. The CDR3 nucleotides are TGTGCCAGCAGCTTGGGGACCCCCTACGAGCAGTACTTC. It yields the protein CASSLGTPYEQYF.

This rearrangement joins TRBV7-9 to TRBJ1-2; D call uncertain. CDR3 length equals 13 residues. Trimming removed 5 bases from V and 8 bases from J, with 15 bases in between. Germline CDR1 and CDR2: SEHNR and FQNEAQ (reference sequence). Written as DNA, the CDR3 is TGTGCCAGCAGCCCGAACTCCGCCCGCGGCTACACCTTC. Translated, it gives CASSPNSARGYTF.

This clonotype came up many times. The chain has TRBV16 and TRBJ1-2; 7 nucleotides agree with TRBD1. V gave up 2 bases and J gave up 4 bases; unmatched junction bases: 4. This CDR3 spans 14 amino acids. Germline V lookup: CDR1 KGHSY, CDR2 FQNENV. The CDR3 region has the DNA TGTGCCAGCAGCCAAGACAGGGAGGTCTATGGCTACACCTTC. Translated, it gives CASSQDREVYGYTF.

This clonotype has just a few counts. The gene calls are TRBV5-8 and TRBJ2-1, with D possibly being TRBD2 (5 bases). Germline V gene data show CDR1 as SGHTS and CDR2 as YDEGEE. This CDR3 contains 12 residues. V lost 4 bases and J 9 bases, leaving 11 bases between the germline ends. The chain's CDR3 is CASSPDRGEQFF. The CDR3 DNA sequence: TGTGCCAGCAGCCCTGACCGGGGTGAGCAGTTCTTC.

In this sample, this clonotype turned up many times. The chain joins TRBV30 to TRBJ2-3; TRBD1 might be the D (6 bases). CDR1 is GTSNPN and CDR2 is SVGIG in the germline V gene (reference sequence). The CDR3 extends over 15 amino acids. V was shortened by 4 bases and J by 0 bases, with 14 bases between the two germline ends. The CDR3 DNA follows: TGTGCCTGGAAGACAGGTACTCCTAGCACAGATACGCAGTATTTT. It codes for CAWKTGTPSTDTQYF.

This clonotype occurred many times. CDR3 amino acids: CSVQGTEAFF. DNA for the CDR3: TGCAGCGTTCAGGGCACTGAAGCTTTCTTT. The chain joins TRBV29-1 to TRBJ1-1; TRBD1 might be the D (5 bases). The ends were cut back, 5 bases at V and 4 bases at J, with 5 bases in the middle. CDR3 length equals 10 residues. CDR1 SQVTM and CDR2 ANQGSEA come from the germline V gene. The whole variable domain, filled in from reference TRBV29-1 and TRBJ1-1, reads SAVISQKPSRDICQRGTSLTIQCQVDSQVTMMFWYRQQPGQSLTLIATANQGSEATYESGFVIDKFPISRPNLTFSTLTVSNMSPEDSSIYLCSVQGTEAFFGQGTRLTVV.

The chain is built from TRBV13 and TRBJ2-3; D unresolved. The CDR3 covers 15 residues. Germline CDR1 is PRHDT and CDR2 is FYEKMQ (reference sequence). V gave up 5 bases and J gave up 6 bases, with 18 bases separating them. The chain's CDR3 is CASSPTPVTADTQYF. The CDR3 DNA sequence: TGTGCCAGCAGCCCTACACCGGTTACAGCGGATACGCAGTATTTT.

This clonotype has at least ten counts. The chain carries TRBV20-1 and TRBJ2-2, with D possibly being TRBD1 or TRBD2 (5 bases each). The CDR3 has 18 residues. The germline V and J ends were trimmed by 2 bases and 6 bases, with 25 bases remaining between them. Germline V lookup: CDR1 DFQATT, CDR2 SNEGSKA (reference sequence). CDR3 sequence reads: CSARLQGRRPRDAGELFF. DNA for the CDR3: TGCAGTGCTAGATTGCAGGGACGGAGACCTAGGGACGCCGGGGAGCTGTTTTTT.

V and J are TRBV3-1 and TRBJ1-1; weak D call: TRBD1 (5 bases). From germline, CDR1 is LGHDT and CDR2 YNNKEL (reference sequence). V lost 6 bases, J lost 3 bases, and 17 bases lay in between. The CDR3 is 15 amino acids. This chain's CDR3 is CASRLRAWADTEAFF. CDR3 nucleotides: TGTGCCAGCAGGCTCAGGGCGTGGGCGGACACTGAAGCTTTCTTT.

This chain uses TRBV11-2 with TRBJ2-2; D is perhaps TRBD1 (5 bases). CDR3 length: 15 residues. Per germline, CDR1 SGHAT and CDR2 FQNNGV. Trimming took 5 bases from V and 4 from J, leaving 14 bases between them. The CDR3 DNA is TGTGCCAGCAGCCCCCCAGGACACCTCACCGGGGAGCTGTTTTTT. As protein: CASSPPGHLTGELFF.

This clonotype was seen only a few times. The J gene is TRBJ1-6, the V gene TRBV5-1; tentatively, D is TRBD1 (5 bases). The germline gives CDR1 SGHRS, CDR2 YFSETQ. The CDR3 loop spans 15 amino acids. Trimming stripped 5 bases from V and 5 bases from J, with 14 bases between. The CDR3 region has the DNA TGCGCCAGCAGTTCGGAGGGACTCGATAATTCACCCCTCCACTTT. Translation: CASSSEGLDNSPLHF.

This rearrangement joins TRBV20-1 to TRBJ2-7; D perhaps matches TRBD1 (6 bases). V was pared by 1 base and J by 3 bases, with 10 bases between. Germline V lookup: CDR1 DFQATT, CDR2 SNEGSKA (reference sequence). The CDR3 runs 13 residues. DNA of the CDR3: TGCAGTGCTAGAGGGACAGCGAACTACGAGCAGTACTTC. Amino acids: CSARGTANYEQYF.

This clonotype was seen a few times. V usage is TRBV11-2 and J usage is TRBJ2-3; 9 bases align to TRBD2. V lost 3 bases to trimming and J lost 4 bases; unmatched junction nucleotides: 11. The CDR3 loop spans 17 amino acids. CDR1 is SGHAT, CDR2 FQNNGV, per germline. CDR3 sequence reads: CASSLSGGRAIADTQYF. CDR3 DNA: TGTGCCAGCAGCTTGTCGGGCGGGAGGGCGATCGCAGATACGCAGTATTTT.

This chain connects TRBV5-1 to TRBJ1-4; 7 nucleotides line up with TRBD1. Losses at the gene ends were 4 bases for V and 1 base for J; bases not matched to a gene: 7. This CDR3 is built from 16 residues. CDR1 SGHRS and CDR2 YFSETQ come from the germline V gene. The CDR3 DNA reads TGCGCCAGCAGCATTATAGGGGGCTTAACTAATGAAAAACTGTTTTTT. Protein product: CASSIIGGLTNEKLFF.

This clonotype was observed at least ten times. CDR3 protein: CASSEALGDRAGQTQYF. In DNA form, the CDR3 reads TGTGCCAGCAGTGAAGCGCTAGGAGACAGGGCGGGACAGACCCAGTACTTC. V is TRBV2 and J is TRBJ2-5, with TRBD1 as a possible D gene (7 bases). Germline V gene sequence: CDR1 SNHLY, CDR2 FYNNEI. The CDR3 length is 17 residues. With 0 bases removed from V and 6 bases from J, the gap between germline ends came to 20 bases.